A selection of T cell receptor beta chains follows, all from one sample in a study of shared clonotypes between healthy human individuals. The assay was immunoSEQ multiplex PCR, and TCRdb's table has in-frame clones only and misses some. In the table there are approximately 2.3 million clones, approximately 95% of which are singletons. Material: naive CD4+ T cells from PBMCs. The receptors were sampled from a man between 18 and 35 years old in good health. Some clones in this sample may be carry-over from other donors' samples. The CDR3 runs from the conserved cysteine through the conserved F or W. Each record gives: J gene, D gene, V gene, clone size, CDR3 protein, CDR3 DNA. A D gene is named only where the DNA matches it firmly. Clone size, where shown, is once, few, many, or a class for clones that have expanded.

J: TRBJ2-7
D: .
V: TRBV30
size: .
CDR3: CAWSEQGSPKQYF
DNA: TGTGCCTGGTCTGAGCAGGGGTCCCCGAAGCAGTACTTC

J: TRBJ1-2
D: .
V: TRBV5-1
size: .
CDR3: CASSFANTPSGYGYTF
DNA: TGCGCCAGCAGCTTTGCCAACACTCCCTCGGGCTATGGCTACACCTTC

J: TRBJ2-3
D: .
V: TRBV29-1
size: .
CDR3: CSVVGGSTDTQYF
DNA: TGCAGCGTTGTTGGGGGATCCACAGATACGCAGTATTTT

J: TRBJ2-5
D: .
V: TRBV7-9
size: .
CDR3: CASSQPGTVWETQYF
DNA: TGTGCCAGCAGCCAGCCAGGGACGGTGTGGGAGACCCAGTACTTC

J: TRBJ1-1
D: TRBD1
V: TRBV4-2
size: .
CDR3: CASSHVTGGESTSAFF
DNA: TGTGCCAGCAGCCACGTAACAGGGGGCGAATCGACCTCTGCTTTCTTT

J: TRBJ2-3
D: TRBD1
V: TRBV5-1
size: .
CDR3: CASKQGGSTDTQYF
DNA: TGCGCCAGCAAACAGGGGGGCAGCACAGATACGCAGTATTTT

J: TRBJ1-2
D: .
V: TRBV7-2
size: .
CDR3: CASSLSPGRQGYTF
DNA: TGTGCCAGCAGCTTATCTCCGGGGAGACAGGGCTACACCTTC

J: TRBJ1-1
D: .
V: TRBV15
size: .
CDR3: CATSFETEGGRNTEAFF
DNA: TGTGCCACCAGCTTCGAAACCGAGGGGGGCAGGAACACTGAAGCTTTCTTT

J: TRBJ2-1
D: .
V: TRBV4-2
size: few
CDR3: CASSQGGSSYNEQFF
DNA: TGTGCCAGCAGCCAAGGGGGGAGCTCCTACAATGAGCAGTTCTTC

J: TRBJ1-4
D: .
V: TRBV4-3
size: many
CDR3: CASSQPPLSEKLFF
DNA: TGCGCCAGCAGCCAGCCCCCCTTATCAGAAAAACTGTTTTTT